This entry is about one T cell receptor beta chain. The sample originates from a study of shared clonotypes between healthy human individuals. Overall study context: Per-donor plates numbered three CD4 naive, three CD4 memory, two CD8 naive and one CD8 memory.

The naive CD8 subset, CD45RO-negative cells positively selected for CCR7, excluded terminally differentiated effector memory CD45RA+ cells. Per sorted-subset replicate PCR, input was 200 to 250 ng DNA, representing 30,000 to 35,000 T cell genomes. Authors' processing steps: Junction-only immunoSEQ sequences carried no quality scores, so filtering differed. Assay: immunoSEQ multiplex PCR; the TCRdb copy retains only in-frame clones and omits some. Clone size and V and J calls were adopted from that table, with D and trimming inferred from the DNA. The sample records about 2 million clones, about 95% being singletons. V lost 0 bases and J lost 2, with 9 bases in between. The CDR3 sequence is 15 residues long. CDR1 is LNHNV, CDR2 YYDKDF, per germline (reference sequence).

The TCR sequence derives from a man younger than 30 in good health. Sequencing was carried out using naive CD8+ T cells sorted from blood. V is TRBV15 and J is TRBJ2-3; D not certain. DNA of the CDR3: TGTGCCACCAGCAGAGACTTAGCATCCACAGATACGCAGTATTTT. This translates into CATSRDLASTDTQYF.